This entry concerns a single T cell receptor (beta chain). The antigen is undetermined. This table comes from immunoSEQ multiplex PCR, and its TCRdb copy is limited to in-frame clones, with some not included. This table holds under 35,000 clones, approximately 92% found once. The data stem from a study of T cells in localized non-small cell lung cancer. Study-wide findings and caveats: A median of around 60 clones ranked among the top 100 in tumor appeared in adjacent lung. Sequencing, confined to only one tumor region, leaves heterogeneity possible. Longer overall survival accompanied higher blood T cell density. Uninvolved nearby lung showed the greatest T cell clonality, exceeding that found in tumor.

CDR1 and CDR2 from the germline V gene are MDHEN and SYDVKM. The CDR3 length is 12 residues. V was cut by 3 bases and J by 7 bases, with 9 bases left in between. The chain employs TRBV28 and TRBJ1-2, with D possibly TRBD1 on 5 matching bases. The sequences come from peripheral blood, collected before any cancer treatment. The sequence was obtained from a female donor older than 55 with stage I lung adenocarcinoma. The CDR3 DNA sequence: TGTGCCAGCAGTTTCGAAGGGGTTGGCTACACCTTC. This translates into CASSFEGVGYTF.